Listed below are T cell receptor beta chains from one sample, sequenced in a study of blood T cells in healthy people across ages. TCRdb reanalysed the 5' RACE reads using MiXCR and keeps one entry per CDR3 protein. The table lists some 900,000 distinct CDR3 sequences, approximately 49% of them singletons. The specimen was blood. The origin of the receptors is a man in his thirties or forties in good health. CDR3s include the opening cysteine and the closing phenylalanine or tryptophan. A D gene is named only where the DNA matches it firmly. Some rows mark clone size as missing; the rest say once, few, many or name a class of expanded clone.

J: TRBJ2-1; D: TRBD1; V: TRBV28; size: few; CDR3: CASSLGGQVDDEQFF
J: TRBJ2-1; D: NA; V: TRBV4-1; size: NA; CDR3: CASSQDWEAGSYNEQFF
J: TRBJ1-6; D: TRBD1; V: TRBV6-5; size: NA; CDR3: CASSFGGTGVNSPLHF
J: TRBJ2-1; D: NA; V: TRBV7-2; size: NA; CDR3: CASGVQERSNEQFF
J: TRBJ2-1; D: TRBD1; V: TRBV29-1; size: few; CDR3: CSVRDSQIVEQFF
J: TRBJ2-5; D: NA; V: TRBV28; size: few; CDR3: CASSLRVVQETQYF
J: TRBJ2-1; D: NA; V: TRBV2; size: NA; CDR3: CASSWDAGNEQFF
J: TRBJ2-1; D: NA; V: TRBV28; size: NA; CDR3: CASRWGGTGKNEQFF
J: TRBJ2-1; D: NA; V: TRBV28; size: NA; CDR3: CASRGTGLPSSYNEQFF
J: TRBJ1-2; D: NA; V: TRBV10-3; size: few; CDR3: CAISESYDGGYTF
J: TRBJ1-5; D: TRBD1; V: TRBV6-4; size: NA; CDR3: CASSVPGQAYSNQPQHF
J: TRBJ2-7; D: TRBD1; V: TRBV7-2; size: many; CDR3: CASSFTTGGAYEQYF
J: TRBJ2-1; D: NA; V: TRBV27; size: many; CDR3: CASRGTVSSYNEQFF
J: TRBJ2-7; D: TRBD1; V: TRBV6-5; size: NA; CDR3: CTSSSRTGFHEQYF
J: TRBJ2-3; D: TRBD2; V: TRBV20-1; size: few; CDR3: CSGEESGEADTQYF
J: TRBJ2-5; D: NA; V: TRBV20-1; size: NA; CDR3: CSARWPRGGQETQYF
J: TRBJ1-1; D: NA; V: TRBV5-1; size: many; CDR3: CASSLATLNTEAFF
J: TRBJ2-5; D: TRBD1; V: TRBV10-3; size: NA; CDR3: CAIRRGTGAQETQYF
J: TRBJ1-2; D: NA; V: TRBV29-1; size: NA; CDR3: CSERRDYGYTF
J: TRBJ2-3; D: TRBD2; V: TRBV24-1; size: few; CDR3: CATSDVGGTDTQYF
J: TRBJ2-1; D: TRBD2; V: TRBV4-3; size: NA; CDR3: CASSQETSGETYNEQFF
J: TRBJ1-1; D: NA; V: TRBV12-3/TRBV12-4; size: NA; CDR3: CASSLDGTGNTEAFF
J: TRBJ1-2; D: NA; V: TRBV7-2; size: once; CDR3: CASSYHMGSSECGYTF
J: TRBJ2-3; D: NA; V: TRBV10-3; size: few; CDR3: CAISGPEEGLVDTQYF
J: TRBJ2-3; D: NA; V: TRBV20-1; size: NA; CDR3: CSAQDGDTQYF
J: TRBJ1-6; D: NA; V: TRBV7-9; size: NA; CDR3: CASSPEQYNSPLHF
J: TRBJ1-2; D: NA; V: TRBV5-1; size: NA; CDR3: CAGSFSQVGYGYTF
J: TRBJ1-2; D: NA; V: TRBV6-1; size: NA; CDR3: CASSEATGPNYGYTF
J: TRBJ1-4; D: NA; V: TRBV18; size: few; CDR3: CASSPRDGTNEKLFF
J: TRBJ2-3; D: TRBD2; V: TRBV11-2; size: NA; CDR3: CASSLDRRTSRLDTQYF
J: TRBJ2-3; D: TRBD2; V: TRBV20-1; size: few; CDR3: CSAPGLASTDTQYF
J: TRBJ1-1; D: NA; V: TRBV30; size: NA; CDR3: CAWSVEEAFF
J: NA; D: NA; V: TRBV4-1; size: NA; CDR3: CASSQDWRPSDKTQYF
J: TRBJ2-4; D: NA; V: TRBV7-2; size: few; CDR3: CASSLALQGAQYF
J: TRBJ2-3; D: TRBD2; V: TRBV11-1; size: NA; CDR3: CASSFGSGVLTDMQYF
J: TRBJ1-2; D: NA; V: TRBV6-2/TRBV6-3; size: few; CDR3: CASSPLYGYTF
J: TRBJ2-1; D: NA; V: TRBV20-1; size: NA; CDR3: CSASGQRPHEQFF
J: TRBJ2-5; D: NA; V: TRBV30; size: few; CDR3: CAWSYKETQYF
J: TRBJ1-5; D: NA; V: TRBV5-1; size: few; CDR3: CASSAQQGVGQPQHF
J: TRBJ1-2; D: TRBD1; V: TRBV30; size: few; CDR3: CAWDRGHYGYTF
J: TRBJ2-5; D: TRBD2; V: TRBV6-6; size: once; CDR3: CASSPSGGAQETQYF
J: TRBJ2-2; D: NA; V: TRBV5-1; size: NA; CDR3: CASSLEQGDYSNTGELFF
J: TRBJ2-7; D: NA; V: TRBV29-1; size: NA; CDR3: CSVEFPGSSYEQYF
J: TRBJ2-3; D: NA; V: TRBV7-8; size: few; CDR3: CASSFYGSSEYF
J: TRBJ1-5; D: NA; V: TRBV20-1; size: NA; CDR3: CSAKTGDQPQHF
J: TRBJ2-7; D: TRBD1; V: TRBV29-1; size: NA; CDR3: CSVEDPTGGSYEQYF
J: TRBJ1-2; D: NA; V: TRBV28; size: NA; CDR3: CASSGYRGYTF
J: TRBJ2-7; D: NA; V: TRBV27; size: NA; CDR3: CASSSLFQDSSYSYEQYF
J: TRBJ2-1; D: TRBD1; V: TRBV7-2; size: NA; CDR3: CASSLEGQGVYNEQFF
J: TRBJ2-5; D: NA; V: TRBV3-1; size: few; CDR3: CASSLSGPETQYF
J: TRBJ1-1; D: NA; V: TRBV5-1; size: NA; CDR3: CASRFKTGANTEAFF
J: TRBJ1-2; D: NA; V: TRBV6-6; size: NA; CDR3: CASSDSGVRRYGYTF
J: TRBJ2-7; D: NA; V: TRBV4-2; size: few; CDR3: CASSQQLQSSYEQYF
J: TRBJ1-2; D: NA; V: TRBV12-3/TRBV12-4; size: NA; CDR3: CASSVTGSGYTF
J: TRBJ2-1; D: NA; V: TRBV5-6; size: many; CDR3: CASSWDREQFF
J: TRBJ1-6; D: NA; V: TRBV20-1; size: NA; CDR3: CSARAGTTYNSPLHF
J: TRBJ2-1; D: NA; V: TRBV5-1; size: NA; CDR3: CASSPPTDSYNEQFF
J: TRBJ1-1; D: NA; V: TRBV18; size: NA; CDR3: CASSPRYFTEAFF
J: TRBJ1-6; D: TRBD1; V: TRBV15; size: NA; CDR3: CATSSGQGATNNSPLHF